These T cell receptor beta chains were read from a single sample in a study of CD8 T cells in Susac syndrome. From the immunoSEQ multiplex PCR reads, TCRdb called clonotypes with MiXCR, one entry per CDR3 protein. The sample consists of approximately 25,000 distinct CDR3 sequences, 80% to 95% of them appearing once. Material for sequencing was CD8+ T cells from PBMCs. The receptors here all came from a human donor with Susac syndrome. CDR3s include the opening cysteine and the closing phenylalanine or tryptophan. Each record gives: CDR3 length, V gene, CDR3 protein.

length: 15; V: TRBV11-3; CDR3: CASSSSGGFLDEQFF
length: 13; V: TRBV19; CDR3: CASRNRDTGELFF
length: 14; V: TRBV10-3; CDR3: CAASGTGVNSPLHF
length: 12; V: TRBV28; CDR3: CASSLGRGTQYF
length: 13; V: TRBV11-3; CDR3: CASSTYRGNEQFF
length: 12; V: TRBV12-3/TRBV12-4; CDR3: CASSSNMFRLHF
length: 14; V: TRBV11-3; CDR3: CASSFQGRNQPQHF
length: 14; V: TRBV7-6; CDR3: CASSPGGGVNIQYF
length: 16; V: TRBV4-3; CDR3: CASSLTGTGSLYGYTF
length: 16; V: TRBV27; CDR3: CASSWAGNFASYEQYF
length: 14; V: TRBV6-5; CDR3: CASSYEPSNSPLHF
length: 14; V: TRBV2; CDR3: CASSEEGVSYEQYF
length: 14; V: TRBV20-1; CDR3: CSARGGRSQETQYF
length: 15; V: TRBV4-2; CDR3: CASSQERHTFYEQYF
length: 15; V: TRBV29-1; CDR3: CSVPSQDSSYNEQFF
length: 15; V: TRBV6-2/TRBV6-3; CDR3: CASSWTGLSNQPQHF
length: 16; V: TRBV11-2; CDR3: CASSSLAGPSTDTQYF
length: 16; V: TRBV6-1; CDR3: CATAQAQPGTGENLYF
length: 19; V: TRBV6-2/TRBV6-3; CDR3: CASSSTGTSGGASYNEQFF
length: 13; V: TRBV28; CDR3: CASSLYTPGQQYF
length: 14; V: TRBV4-3; CDR3: CASSQVWSSDTQYF
length: 14; V: TRBV20-1; CDR3: CSASSYDGDTEAFF
length: 15; V: TRBV5-4; CDR3: CASSPHRTADYGYTF
length: 17; V: TRBV5-8; CDR3: CASRQGTSGGPNNEQFF
length: 15; V: TRBV28; CDR3: CASSSGQLSTDTQYF
length: 15; V: TRBV4-3; CDR3: CASSQDRVPAQPQHF
length: 13; V: TRBV6-4; CDR3: CASSARDNTEAFF
length: 15; V: TRBV5-6; CDR3: CASSRDSFVTDTQYF
length: 17; V: TRBV4-1; CDR3: CASSQVAGGGPYNEQFF
length: 13; V: TRBV27; CDR3: CASTAGENNEQFF
length: 15; V: TRBV9; CDR3: CASSYRGQGVGELFF
length: 17; V: TRBV6-2/TRBV6-3; CDR3: CASSYEDRAGGSTEAFF
length: 11; V: TRBV7-8; CDR3: CASSHVDTQYF
length: 12; V: TRBV15; CDR3: CATSRDFYEQYF
length: 12; V: TRBV7-9; CDR3: CASSRLADTQYF
length: 15; V: TRBV4-3; CDR3: CASSQGVGPRTEAFF
length: 16; V: TRBV7-9; CDR3: CASSLTPTGTGGREYF
length: 16; V: TRBV7-9; CDR3: CASSSPLSGVWNEQFF
length: 17; V: TRBV7-6; CDR3: CASSLGSGQAPSGELFF
length: 14; V: TRBV28; CDR3: CASSLLAVNYEQYF
length: 14; V: TRBV7-3; CDR3: CASTSWGTVGGYTF
length: 15; V: TRBV5-1; CDR3: CASSALDRDDTEAFF
length: 15; V: TRBV6-5; CDR3: CASSYSGGPYNEQFF
length: 14; V: TRBV25-1; CDR3: CASSLAGYYNEQFF
length: 15; V: TRBV19; CDR3: CASSINDGGQETQYF
length: 13; V: TRBV29-1; CDR3: CSVDRGRVAEAFF
length: 13; V: TRBV28; CDR3: CASSLGPSYEQYF
length: 14; V: TRBV9; CDR3: CASSPRLTDPEQYF
length: 13; V: TRBV6-5; CDR3: CASSLDRFAEAFF
length: 13; V: TRBV5-4; CDR3: CASSPEEAYEQYF
length: 16; V: TRBV5-4; CDR3: CASSPQSGGYTGELFF
length: 14; V: TRBV13; CDR3: CASSKGQGDETQYF
length: 15; V: TRBV29-1; CDR3: CSVLGTGAGTDTQYF
length: 16; V: TRBV6-1; CDR3: CASSVSGALPYNEQFF